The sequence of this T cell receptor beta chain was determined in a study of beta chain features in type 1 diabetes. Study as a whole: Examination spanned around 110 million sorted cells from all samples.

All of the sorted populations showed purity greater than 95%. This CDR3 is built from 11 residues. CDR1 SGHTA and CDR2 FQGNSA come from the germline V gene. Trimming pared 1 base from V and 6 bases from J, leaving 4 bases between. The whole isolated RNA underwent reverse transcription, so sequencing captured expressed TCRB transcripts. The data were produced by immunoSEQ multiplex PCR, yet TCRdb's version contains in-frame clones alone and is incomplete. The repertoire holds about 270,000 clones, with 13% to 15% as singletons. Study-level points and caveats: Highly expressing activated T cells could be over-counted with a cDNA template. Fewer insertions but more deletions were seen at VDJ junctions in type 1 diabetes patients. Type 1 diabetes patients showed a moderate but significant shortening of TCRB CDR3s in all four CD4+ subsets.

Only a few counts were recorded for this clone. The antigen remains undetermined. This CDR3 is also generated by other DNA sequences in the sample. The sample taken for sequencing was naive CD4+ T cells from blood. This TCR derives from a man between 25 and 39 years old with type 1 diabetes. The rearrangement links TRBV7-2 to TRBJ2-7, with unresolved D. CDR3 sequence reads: CASSLGLEQYF. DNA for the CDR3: TGTGCCAGCAGCTTAGGGCTCGAGCAGTACTTC.